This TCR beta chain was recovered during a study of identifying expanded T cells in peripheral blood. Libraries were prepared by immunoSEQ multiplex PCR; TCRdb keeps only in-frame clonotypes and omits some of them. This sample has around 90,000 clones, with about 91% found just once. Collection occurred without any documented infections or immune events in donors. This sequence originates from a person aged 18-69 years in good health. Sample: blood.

CDR3: CASSDVSGSGGNEQFF. CDR3 sequence (DNA): TGTGCCAGCAGTGATGTGAGCGGTAGCGGGGGCAATGAGCAGTTCTTC. This chain connects TRBV6-4 to TRBJ2-1; TRBD2 matches at 9 bases. Germline loops: CDR1 MRHNA, CDR2 SNTAGT. J was trimmed by 6 bases and V by 3 bases; bases with no gene match: 9. CDR3 length equals 16 residues.